This TCR beta chain was found in a study of blood T cell repertoires in COVID-19. In the study overall: Acute-phase and convalescent COVID-19 samples originated in the United States, Italy and Spain.

In the study's own analysis: Estimated nucleated cell counts came from reference gene primer amplification. Sequencing was performed with immunoSEQ multiplex PCR; in TCRdb, only in-frame clones are kept and a portion is missing. Clone size and V and J calls were adopted from that table, with D and trimming inferred from the DNA. This table holds about 80,000 clones, approximately 82% found once. From germline, CDR1 is MDHEN and CDR2 SYDVKM. The CDR3 is 14 residues long. V trimming: 10 bases; J trimming: 8 bases; junction bases outside the gene matches: 11. Sequenced material: peripheral blood. J is TRBJ1-2 and V is TRBV28; TRBD1 matches 12 bases. This TCR came from a human donor in a cohort sampled during active COVID-19. CDR3 amino acids: CATDRDRGRGGYTF. Written as DNA, the CDR3 is TGTGCCACGGACCGGGACAGGGGGCGCGGGGGCTACACCTTC.